This TCR beta chain was recorded in a study of blood T cell repertoires in COVID-19. Authors' analysis steps: Reference gene primer amplification gave nucleated cell count estimates. This table comes from immunoSEQ multiplex PCR, and its TCRdb copy is limited to in-frame clones, with some not included. V and J calls and clone size are given by that table; D and trimming were obtained from the DNA. This table holds about 150,000 clones, around 80% found once. This clone was recorded a few times. CDR3 length: 14 amino acids. V gave up 0 bases and J gave up 4 bases; unmatched junction bases: 2. Germline V gene sequence: CDR1 SGHRS, CDR2 YFSETQ.

The sequence was collected from a woman in her sixties or seventies in a cohort exposed to, infected with or recovered from COVID-19 (not recorded which). The sequenced material came from PBMCs or T cells enriched from blood (not recorded which). The chain joins TRBV5-1 to TRBJ2-5, with 8 bases fitting TRBD1. CDR3 amino acids: CASSLEQGVETQYF. In DNA, the CDR3 is TGCGCCAGCAGCTTGGAACAGGGGGTAGAGACCCAGTACTTC.